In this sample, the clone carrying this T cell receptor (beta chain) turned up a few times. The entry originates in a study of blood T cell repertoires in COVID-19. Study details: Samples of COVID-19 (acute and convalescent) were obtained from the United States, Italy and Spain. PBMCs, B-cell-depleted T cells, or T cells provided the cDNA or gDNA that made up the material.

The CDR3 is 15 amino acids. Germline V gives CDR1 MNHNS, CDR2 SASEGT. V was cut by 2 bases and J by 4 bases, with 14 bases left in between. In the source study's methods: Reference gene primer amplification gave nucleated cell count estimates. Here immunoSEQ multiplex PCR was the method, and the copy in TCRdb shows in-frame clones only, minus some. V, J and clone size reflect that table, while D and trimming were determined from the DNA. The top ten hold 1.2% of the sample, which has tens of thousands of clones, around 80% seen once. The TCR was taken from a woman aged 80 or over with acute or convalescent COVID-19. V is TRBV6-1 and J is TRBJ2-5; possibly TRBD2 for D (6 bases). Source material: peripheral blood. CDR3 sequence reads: CASSEMTIGGETQYF. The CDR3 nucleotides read TGTGCCAGCAGTGAAATGACCATCGGGGGAGAGACCCAGTACTTC.